This TCR beta chain was captured in a study of blood T cells in healthy people across ages. Sample-barcoded 5' priming and a J-beta primer mix drove a second PCR of about 6 to 12 cycles. Every cDNA molecule carried a tag from a template-switch adaptor bearing 12 random nucleotides. Sequencing recovered at least 2.5 million CDR3-containing paired-end reads from each sample. TCRdb re-derived calls from the 5' RACE reads in MiXCR, one entry per CDR3 protein. Here the sample spans 1.5 million or so distinct CDR3 sequences, roughly 40% being singletons. In regard to this clonotype: Its specificity is not known.

Study-level findings and limits: Naive T cell percentage strongly correlated with TCR beta diversity. The study regarded diversity estimates from one million T cells as underestimates.

The germline V gene encodes CDR1 MNHEY and CDR2 SMNVEV (reference sequence). Trimming cost V 5 bases and J 8 bases, with 15 bases left between them. The CDR3 consists of 13 residues. Sequencing input: blood. This rearrangement joins TRBV27 to TRBJ1-1, with D perhaps matching TRBD1 (5 bases). This TCR was recovered from a woman in her late teens or twenties in good health. DNA for the CDR3: TGTGCCAGCAGTAAGAGGGACTTAATGGAAGCTTTCTTT. Its protein product is CASSKRDLMEAFF.